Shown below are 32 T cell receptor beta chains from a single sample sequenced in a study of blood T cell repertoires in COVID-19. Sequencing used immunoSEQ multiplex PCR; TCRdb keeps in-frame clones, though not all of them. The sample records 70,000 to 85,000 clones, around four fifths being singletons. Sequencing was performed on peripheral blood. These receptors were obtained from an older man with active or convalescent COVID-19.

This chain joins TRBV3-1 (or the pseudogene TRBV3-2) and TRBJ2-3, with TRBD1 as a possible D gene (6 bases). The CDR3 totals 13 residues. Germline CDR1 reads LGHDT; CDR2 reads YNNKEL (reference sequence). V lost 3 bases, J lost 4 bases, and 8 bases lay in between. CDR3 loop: CASSHGGPDTQYF. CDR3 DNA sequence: TGTGCCAGCAGCCATGGGGGCCCAGATACGCAGTATTTT.

Written as DNA, the CDR3 is TGTGCCAGCAGACCTGACAGGGAAGGAAAACTGTTTTTT. It translates to CASRPDREGKLFF. The J gene is TRBJ1-4, the V gene TRBV6-2 or TRBV6-3; the match to TRBD1 covers 7 bases. V trimming: 6 bases; J trimming: 10 bases; junction bases outside the gene matches: 8. This CDR3 comprises 13 residues. Germline values: CDR1 MNHEY, CDR2 SVGEGT.

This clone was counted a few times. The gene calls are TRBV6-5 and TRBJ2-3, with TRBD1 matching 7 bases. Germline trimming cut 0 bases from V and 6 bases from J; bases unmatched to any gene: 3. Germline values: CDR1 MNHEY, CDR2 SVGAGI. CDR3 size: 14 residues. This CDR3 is CASSYSGGRDTQYF. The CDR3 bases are TGTGCCAGCAGTTACTCAGGGGGCCGGGATACGCAGTATTTT.

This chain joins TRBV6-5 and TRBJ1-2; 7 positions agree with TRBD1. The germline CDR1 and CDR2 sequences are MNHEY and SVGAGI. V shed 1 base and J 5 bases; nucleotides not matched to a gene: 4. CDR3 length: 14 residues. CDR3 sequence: CASSYWTQGYGYTF. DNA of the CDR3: TGTGCCAGCAGTTACTGGACACAGGGGTATGGCTACACCTTC.

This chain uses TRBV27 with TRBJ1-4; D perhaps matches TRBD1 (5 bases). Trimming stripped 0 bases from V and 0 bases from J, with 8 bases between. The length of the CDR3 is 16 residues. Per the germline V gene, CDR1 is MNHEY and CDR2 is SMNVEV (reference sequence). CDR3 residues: CASSLSVGPTNEKLFF. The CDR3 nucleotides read TGTGCCAGCAGTTTATCCGTGGGGCCAACTAATGAAAAACTGTTTTTT.

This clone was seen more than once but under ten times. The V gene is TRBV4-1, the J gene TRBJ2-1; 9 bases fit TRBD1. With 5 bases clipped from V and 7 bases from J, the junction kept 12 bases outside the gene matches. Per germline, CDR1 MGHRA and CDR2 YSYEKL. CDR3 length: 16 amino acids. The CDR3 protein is CASSESGTGIRNEQFF. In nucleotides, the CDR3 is TGCGCCAGCAGCGAATCCGGGACAGGGATTAGAAATGAGCAGTTCTTC.

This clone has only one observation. CDR3 residues: CASSFEVSDSPLHF. For the CDR3, the DNA is TGTGCCAGCAGCTTCGAGGTCTCGGATTCACCCCTCCACTTT. This chain joins TRBV2 and TRBJ1-6; D unresolved. Germline loops: CDR1 SNHLY, CDR2 FYNNEI. This CDR3 is 14 amino acids long. V lost 6 bases to trimming and J lost 8 bases, with 14 bases between them.

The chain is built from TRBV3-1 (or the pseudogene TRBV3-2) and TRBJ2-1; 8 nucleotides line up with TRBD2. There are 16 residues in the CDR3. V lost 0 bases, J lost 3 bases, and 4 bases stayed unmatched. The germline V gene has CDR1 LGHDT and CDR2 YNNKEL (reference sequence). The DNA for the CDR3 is TGTGCCAGCAGCCAAGATAATGCGGGGGGCTACAATGAGCAGTTCTTC. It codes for CASSQDNAGGYNEQFF.

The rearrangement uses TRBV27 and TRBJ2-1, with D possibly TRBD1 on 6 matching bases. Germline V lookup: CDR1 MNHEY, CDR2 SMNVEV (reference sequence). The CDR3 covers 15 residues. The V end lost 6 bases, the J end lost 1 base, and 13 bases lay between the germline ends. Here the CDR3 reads CASRPGQRSYNEQFF. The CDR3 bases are TGTGCCAGCAGGCCAGGACAGAGATCCTACAATGAGCAGTTCTTC.

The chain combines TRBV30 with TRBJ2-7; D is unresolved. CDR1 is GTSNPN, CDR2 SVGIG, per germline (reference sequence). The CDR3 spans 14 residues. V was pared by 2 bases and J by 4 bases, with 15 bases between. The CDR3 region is CAWSRNSLPYEQYF. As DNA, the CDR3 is TGTGCCTGGAGTAGAAACAGCCTCCCTTACGAGCAGTACTTC.

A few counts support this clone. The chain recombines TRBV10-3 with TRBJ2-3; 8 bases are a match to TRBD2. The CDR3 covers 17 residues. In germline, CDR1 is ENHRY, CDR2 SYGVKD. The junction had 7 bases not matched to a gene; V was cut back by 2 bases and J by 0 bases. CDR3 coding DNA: TGTGCCATCAGTGAGACTAGCGGCCATACTAGCACAGATACGCAGTATTTT. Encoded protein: CAISETSGHTSTDTQYF.

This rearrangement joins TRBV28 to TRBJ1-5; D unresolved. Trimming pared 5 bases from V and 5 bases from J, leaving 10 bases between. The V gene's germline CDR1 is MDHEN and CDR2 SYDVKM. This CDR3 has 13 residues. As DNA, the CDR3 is TGTGCCAGCAGTGATGACTGGTATCAGCCCCAGCATTTT. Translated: CASSDDWYQPQHF.

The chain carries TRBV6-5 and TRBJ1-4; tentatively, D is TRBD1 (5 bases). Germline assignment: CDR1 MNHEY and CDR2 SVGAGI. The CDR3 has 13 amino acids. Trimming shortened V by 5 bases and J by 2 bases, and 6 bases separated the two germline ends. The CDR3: CASSRGTNEKLFF. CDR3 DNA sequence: TGTGCCAGCAGTCGGGGGACTAATGAAAAACTGTTTTTT.

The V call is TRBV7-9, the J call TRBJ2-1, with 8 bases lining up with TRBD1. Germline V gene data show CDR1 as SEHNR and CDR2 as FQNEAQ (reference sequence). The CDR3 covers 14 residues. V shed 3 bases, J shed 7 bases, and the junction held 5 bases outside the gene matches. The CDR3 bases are TGTGCCAGCAGCTTCCGACAGGGGAGGAATGAGCAGTTCTTC. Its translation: CASSFRQGRNEQFF. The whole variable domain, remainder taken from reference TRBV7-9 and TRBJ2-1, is DTGVSQNPRHKITKRGQNVTFRCDPISEHNRLYWYRQTLGQGPEFLTYFQNEAQLEKSRLLSDRFSAERPKGSFSTLEIQRTEQGDSAMYLCASSFRQGRNEQFFGPGTRLTVL.

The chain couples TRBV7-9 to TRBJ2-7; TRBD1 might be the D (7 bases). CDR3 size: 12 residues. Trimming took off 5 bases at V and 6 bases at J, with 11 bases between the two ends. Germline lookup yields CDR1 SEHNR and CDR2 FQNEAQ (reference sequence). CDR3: CASSLQGGEQYF. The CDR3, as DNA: TGTGCCAGCAGCCTTCAGGGGGGCGAGCAGTACTTC.

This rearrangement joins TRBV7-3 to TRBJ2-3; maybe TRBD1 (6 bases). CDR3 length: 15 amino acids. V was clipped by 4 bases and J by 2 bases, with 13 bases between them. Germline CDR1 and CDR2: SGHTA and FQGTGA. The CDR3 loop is CASSSLGTFTDTQYF. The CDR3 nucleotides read TGTGCCAGCAGCTCATTAGGGACATTCACAGATACGCAGTATTTT.

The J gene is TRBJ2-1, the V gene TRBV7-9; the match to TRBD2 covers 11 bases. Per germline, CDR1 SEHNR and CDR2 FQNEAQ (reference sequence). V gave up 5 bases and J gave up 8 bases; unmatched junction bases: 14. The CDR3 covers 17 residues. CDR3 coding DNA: TGTGCCAGCAGCACCCTGTCGGGTAGCGGGGGGGCCCATGAGCAGTTCTTC. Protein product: CASSTLSGSGGAHEQFF.

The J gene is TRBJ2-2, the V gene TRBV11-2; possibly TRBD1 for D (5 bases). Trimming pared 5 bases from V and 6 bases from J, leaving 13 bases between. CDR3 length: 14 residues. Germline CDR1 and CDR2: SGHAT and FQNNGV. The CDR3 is CASSVTRDAGELFF. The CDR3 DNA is TGTGCCAGCAGCGTAACCAGGGATGCCGGGGAGCTGTTTTTT.

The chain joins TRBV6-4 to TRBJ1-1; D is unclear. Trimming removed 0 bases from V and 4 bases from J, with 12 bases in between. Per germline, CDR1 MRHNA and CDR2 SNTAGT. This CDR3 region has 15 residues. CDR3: CASSDSTARGTEAFF. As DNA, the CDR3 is TGTGCCAGCAGTGACTCAACAGCACGGGGCACTGAAGCTTTCTTT.

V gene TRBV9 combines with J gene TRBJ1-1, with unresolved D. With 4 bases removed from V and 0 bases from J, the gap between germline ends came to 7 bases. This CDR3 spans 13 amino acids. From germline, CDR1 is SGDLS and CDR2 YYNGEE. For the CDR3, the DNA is TGTGCCAGCAGCATACAGATGAACACTGAAGCTTTCTTT. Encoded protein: CASSIQMNTEAFF.

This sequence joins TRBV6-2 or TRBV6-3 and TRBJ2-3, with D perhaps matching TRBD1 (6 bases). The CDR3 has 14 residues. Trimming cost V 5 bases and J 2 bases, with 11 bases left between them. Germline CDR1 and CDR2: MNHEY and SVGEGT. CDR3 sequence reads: CASSPRGFTDTQYF. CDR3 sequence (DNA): TGTGCCAGCAGTCCCAGGGGTTTCACAGATACGCAGTATTTT.

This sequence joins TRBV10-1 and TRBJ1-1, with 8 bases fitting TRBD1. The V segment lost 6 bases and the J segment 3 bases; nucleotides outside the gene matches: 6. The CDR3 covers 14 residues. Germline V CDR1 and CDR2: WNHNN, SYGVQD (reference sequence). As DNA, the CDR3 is TGCGCCAGCAGGCGGGGACAGGAGGACACTGAAGCTTTCTTT. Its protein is CASRRGQEDTEAFF.

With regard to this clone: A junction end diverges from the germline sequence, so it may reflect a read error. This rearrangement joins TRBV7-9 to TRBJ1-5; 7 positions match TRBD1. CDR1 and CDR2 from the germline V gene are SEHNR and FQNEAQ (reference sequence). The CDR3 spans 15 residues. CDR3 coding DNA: TGTGTCAGCAGCCTCGGGACAGCGGGCAATCAGCCCCAGCATTTT. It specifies CVSSLGTAGNQPQHF.

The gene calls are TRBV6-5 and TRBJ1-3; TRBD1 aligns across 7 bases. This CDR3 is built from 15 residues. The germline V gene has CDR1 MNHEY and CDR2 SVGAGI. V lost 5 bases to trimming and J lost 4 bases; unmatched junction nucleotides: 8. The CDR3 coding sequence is TGTGCCAGCAGTCCCTATTCGGGACAGGGAAACACCATATATTTT. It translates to CASSPYSGQGNTIYF.

The CDR3 DNA reads as TGTGCCAGCAGTTTATTGGAGGGGAACACTGAAGCTTTCTTT. Encoded protein: CASSLLEGNTEAFF. The rearrangement uses TRBV27 and TRBJ1-1; D is uncertain. Germline CDR1 and CDR2: MNHEY and SMNVEV (reference sequence). The CDR3 spans 14 residues. Between the trimmed V and J ends, which lost 1 base and 1 base, there was a span of 7 bases.

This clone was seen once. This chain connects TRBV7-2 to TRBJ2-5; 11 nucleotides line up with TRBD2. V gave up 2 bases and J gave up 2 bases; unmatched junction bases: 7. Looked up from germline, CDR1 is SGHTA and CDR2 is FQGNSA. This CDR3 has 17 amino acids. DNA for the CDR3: TGTGCCAGCAGCTTAAACCCAATAGCGGGAGGGCAAGAGACCCAGTACTTC. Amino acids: CASSLNPIAGGQETQYF.

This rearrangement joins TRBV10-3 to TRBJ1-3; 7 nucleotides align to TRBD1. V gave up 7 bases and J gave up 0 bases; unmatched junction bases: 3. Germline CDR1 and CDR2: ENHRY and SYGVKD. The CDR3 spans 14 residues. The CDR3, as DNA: TGTGCCATCAAAGGGACAGACTCTGGAAACACCATATATTTT. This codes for CAIKGTDSGNTIYF.

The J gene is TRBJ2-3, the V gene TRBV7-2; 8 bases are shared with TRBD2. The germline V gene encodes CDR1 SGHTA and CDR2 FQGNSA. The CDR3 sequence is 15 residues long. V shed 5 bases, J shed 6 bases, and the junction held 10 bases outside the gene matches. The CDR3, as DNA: TGTGCCAGCAGCCCCTCCAGCGGGAGTACTGATACGCAGTATTTT. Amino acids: CASSPSSGSTDTQYF.

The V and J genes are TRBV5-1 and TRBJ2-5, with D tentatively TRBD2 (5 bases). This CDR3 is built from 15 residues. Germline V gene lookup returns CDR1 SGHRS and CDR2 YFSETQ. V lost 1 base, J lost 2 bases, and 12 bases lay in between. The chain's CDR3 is CASSLLAGKQETQYF. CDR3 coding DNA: TGCGCCAGCAGCTTGCTTGCGGGTAAGCAAGAGACCCAGTACTTC.

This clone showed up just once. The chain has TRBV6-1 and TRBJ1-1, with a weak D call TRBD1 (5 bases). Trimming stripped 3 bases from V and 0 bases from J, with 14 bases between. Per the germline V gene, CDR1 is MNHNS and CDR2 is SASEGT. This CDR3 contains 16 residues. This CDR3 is CASSDPVGGVNTEAFF. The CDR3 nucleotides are TGTGCCAGCAGTGACCCTGTTGGAGGGGTGAACACTGAAGCTTTCTTT.

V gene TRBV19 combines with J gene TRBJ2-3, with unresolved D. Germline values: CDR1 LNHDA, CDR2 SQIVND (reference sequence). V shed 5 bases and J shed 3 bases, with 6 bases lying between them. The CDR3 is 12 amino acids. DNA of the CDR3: TGTGCCAGTAGTCCCCAGACAGATACGCAGTATTTT. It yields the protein CASSPQTDTQYF.

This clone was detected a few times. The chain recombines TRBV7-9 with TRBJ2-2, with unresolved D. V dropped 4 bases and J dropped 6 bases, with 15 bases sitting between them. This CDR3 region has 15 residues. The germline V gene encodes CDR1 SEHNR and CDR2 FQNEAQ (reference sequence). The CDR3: CASSSIEALAGELFF. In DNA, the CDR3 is TGTGCCAGCAGCTCAATAGAGGCGCTCGCCGGGGAGCTGTTTTTT.